The T cell receptor beta chain described here comes from a study of synovial regulatory T cells in juvenile arthritis. Study-wide findings and caveats: Inflammation-associated Treg cells in blood had less TCR diversity than the remaining blood Treg cells.

Generated by immunoSEQ multiplex PCR, the TCRdb table keeps only in-frame clones and is missing some. The sample table sets out under 450 clones. Germline V CDR1 and CDR2: SGHTA, FQGNSA. CDR3 length equals 15 residues. Only the protein is available. This clone is deemed large by its frequency. Its antigen is currently unknown. HLA-DR+ Treg cells made up the iaTreg subset. The receptor comes from a donor aged 2-35 years with juvenile idiopathic arthritis. The chain combines TRBV7-2 with TRBJ1-3. What was sequenced was Treg cells from blood. Subset reported: HLA-DR+ inflammation-associated blood Treg cells. CDR3 in amino acids: CASSRPGPTGNTIYF.